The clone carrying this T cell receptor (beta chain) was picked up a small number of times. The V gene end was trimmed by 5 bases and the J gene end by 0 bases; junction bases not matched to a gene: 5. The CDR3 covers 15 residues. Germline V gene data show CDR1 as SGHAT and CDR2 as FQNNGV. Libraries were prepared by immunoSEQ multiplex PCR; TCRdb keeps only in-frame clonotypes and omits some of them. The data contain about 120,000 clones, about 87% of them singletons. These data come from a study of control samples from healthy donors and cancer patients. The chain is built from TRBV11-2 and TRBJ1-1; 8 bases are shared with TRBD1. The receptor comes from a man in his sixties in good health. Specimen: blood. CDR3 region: CASSPRQGLNTEAFF. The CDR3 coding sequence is TGTGCCAGCAGCCCTCGACAGGGGTTGAACACTGAAGCTTTCTTT.